This TCR beta chain was sequenced during a study of vaccination and CD4 T cells after COVID-19. Regarding treatment: roughly 10-day PBMC culture with coronavirus spike peptide pools or control peptides (ViraFEST assay). Note on this clonotype: Its specificity is not known.

The Oncomine TCR Beta short-read assay sequenced DNA from cultured CD4+ T cells. Genomic DNA was extracted from cultured CD4+ T cells. In TCRdb, the PCR reads were re-called with MiXCR into one record per CDR3 protein. In the table there are roughly 19,000 distinct CDR3 sequences, roughly 50% of which are singletons. Per the germline V gene, CDR1 is SGHRS and CDR2 is YFSETQ. CDR3 length: 17 amino acids. Trimming took off 4 bases at V and 5 bases at J, with 25 bases between the two ends. Input material: CD4+ T cells from blood, cultured in vitro. This chain connects TRBV5-1 to TRBJ2-7, with D maybe TRBD1 (6 bases). This TCR came from a human donor who had recovered from COVID-19. Written as DNA, the CDR3 is TGCGCCAGCAGCCCCGGCCTAGGACAGCCGATATCCCACGAGCAGTACTTC. It encodes CASSPGLGQPISHEQYF.